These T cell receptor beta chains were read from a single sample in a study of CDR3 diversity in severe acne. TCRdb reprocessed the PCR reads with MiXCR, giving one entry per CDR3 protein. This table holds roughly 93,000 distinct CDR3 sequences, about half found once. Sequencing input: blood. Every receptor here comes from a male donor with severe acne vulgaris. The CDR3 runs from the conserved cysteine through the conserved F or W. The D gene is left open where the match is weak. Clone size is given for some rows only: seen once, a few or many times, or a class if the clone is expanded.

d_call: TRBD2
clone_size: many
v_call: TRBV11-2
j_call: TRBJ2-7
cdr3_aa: CASTSGRVGEQYF
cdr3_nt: TGTGCCAGCACTAGCGGGAGAGTTGGCGAGCAGTACTTC

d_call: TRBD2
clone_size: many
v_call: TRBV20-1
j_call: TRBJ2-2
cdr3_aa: CSARGTSGANTGELFF
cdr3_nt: TGCAGTGCTAGGGGTACTAGCGGGGCGAACACCGGGGAGCTGTTTTTT

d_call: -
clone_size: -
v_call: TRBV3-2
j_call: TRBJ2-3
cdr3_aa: CASQPSGHTQYF
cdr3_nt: TGTGCCAGCCAACCTAGCGGTCATACGCAGTATTTT

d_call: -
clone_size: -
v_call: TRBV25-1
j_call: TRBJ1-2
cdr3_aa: CASSLLPQTNYGYTF
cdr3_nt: TGTGCCAGCAGTCTCCTGCCACAGACTAACTATGGCTACACCTTC

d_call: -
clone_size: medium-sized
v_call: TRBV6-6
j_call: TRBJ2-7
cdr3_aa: CASNLQGIEQYF
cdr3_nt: TGTGCCAGCAATCTACAGGGCATAGAGCAGTACTTC

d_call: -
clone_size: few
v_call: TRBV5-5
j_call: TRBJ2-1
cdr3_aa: CASSLNPSGPNEQFF
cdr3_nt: TGTGCCAGCAGCTTAAACCCCTCGGGTCCCAATGAGCAGTTCTTC

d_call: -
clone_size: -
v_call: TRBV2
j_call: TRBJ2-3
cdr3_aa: CASSPGPVRTDTQYF
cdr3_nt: TGTGCCAGCAGTCCAGGCCCGGTTCGCACAGATACGCAGTATTTT

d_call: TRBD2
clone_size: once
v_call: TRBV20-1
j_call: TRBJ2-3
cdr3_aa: CSASGRITDTQYF
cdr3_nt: TGCAGTGCCAGCGGGAGGATTACAGATACGCAGTATTTT

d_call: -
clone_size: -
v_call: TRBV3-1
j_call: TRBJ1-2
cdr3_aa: CASSQDSSLTSAYGYTF
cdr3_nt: TGTGCCAGCAGCCAAGATAGCAGCCTTACATCCGCTTACGGCTACACCTTC

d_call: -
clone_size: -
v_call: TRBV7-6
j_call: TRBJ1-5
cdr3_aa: CASSPGNTNQPQHF
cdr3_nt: TGTGCCAGCAGCCCCGGCAACACCAATCAGCCCCAGCATTTT

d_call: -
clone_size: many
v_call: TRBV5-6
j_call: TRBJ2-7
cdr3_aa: CASSWSPHNEQYF
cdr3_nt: TGTGCCAGCAGCTGGAGCCCCCATAACGAGCAGTACTTC

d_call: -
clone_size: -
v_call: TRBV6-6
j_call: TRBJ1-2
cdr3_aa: CASSPEMDQGYTF
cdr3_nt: TGTGCCAGCAGCCCCGAGATGGACCAGGGCTACACCTTC

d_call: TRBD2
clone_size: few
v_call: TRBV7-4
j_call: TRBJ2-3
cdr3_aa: CASSLLPSGTPSTDTQYF
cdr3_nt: TGTGCCAGCAGCTTATTGCCTAGCGGGACCCCTAGCACAGATACGCAGTATTTT

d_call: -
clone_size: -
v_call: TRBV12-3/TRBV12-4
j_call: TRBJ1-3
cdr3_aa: CASSHPVGAPGNTIYF
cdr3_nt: TGTGCCAGCAGCCACCCGGTGGGCGCCCCTGGAAACACCATATATTTT

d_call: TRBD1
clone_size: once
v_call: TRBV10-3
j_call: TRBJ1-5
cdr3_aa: CAISESILPQGGQPQHF
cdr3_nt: TGTGCCATCAGTGAGTCCATCTTGCCTCAGGGGGGTCAGCCCCAGCATTTT

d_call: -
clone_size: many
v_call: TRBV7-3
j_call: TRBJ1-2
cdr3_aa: CASSLIACAGDCYGYTF
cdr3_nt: TGTGCCAGCAGCTTAATCGCCTGCGCGGGGGACTGTTATGGCTACACCTTC

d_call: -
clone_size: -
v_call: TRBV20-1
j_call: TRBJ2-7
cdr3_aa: CSARSSANGEQYF
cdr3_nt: TGCAGTGCTAGGTCTAGCGCGAACGGGGAGCAGTACTTC

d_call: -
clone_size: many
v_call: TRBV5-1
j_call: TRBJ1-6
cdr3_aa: CASSLLPIWGQGSPLHF
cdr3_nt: TGCGCCAGCAGCTTACTCCCCATATGGGGGCAGGGATCACCCCTCCACTTT

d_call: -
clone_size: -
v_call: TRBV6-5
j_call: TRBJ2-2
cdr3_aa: CAISGTANTGELFF
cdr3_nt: TGTGCCATCAGCGGGACAGCGAACACCGGGGAGCTGTTTTTT

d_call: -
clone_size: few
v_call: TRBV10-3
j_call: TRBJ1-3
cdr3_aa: CAISGDTDVSGNTIYF
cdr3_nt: TGTGCCATCAGTGGGGACACGGACGTCTCTGGAAACACCATATATTTT

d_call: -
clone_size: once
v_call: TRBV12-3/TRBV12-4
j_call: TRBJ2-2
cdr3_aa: CASSPRGGTGELFF
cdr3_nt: TGTGCCAGCAGTCCCCGAGGGGGAACCGGGGAGCTGTTTTTT

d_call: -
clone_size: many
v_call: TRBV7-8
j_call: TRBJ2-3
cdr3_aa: CASSLGQLTDTQYF
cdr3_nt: TGTGCCAGCAGCTTGGGACAACTCACAGATACGCAGTATTTT

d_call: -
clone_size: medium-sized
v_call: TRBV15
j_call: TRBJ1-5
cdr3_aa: CATSRDTSRYSNQPQHF
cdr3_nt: TGTGCCACCAGCAGAGATACTAGCAGATATAGCAATCAGCCCCAGCATTTT